Listed here are 30 T cell receptor beta chains from one sample, sequenced in a study of control samples from healthy donors and cancer patients. Profiling relied on immunoSEQ multiplex PCR, and the TCRdb table lists in-frame clones only, not all of them. The data hold roughly 88,000 clones, with approximately 89% observed a single time. Sequenced input: blood. All receptors come from a woman aged 25 to 39 in good health.

The chain carries TRBV28 and TRBJ1-5; D is ambiguous. The length of the CDR3 is 11 residues. Looked up from germline, CDR1 is MDHEN and CDR2 is SYDVKM. V shed 6 bases and J shed 4 bases, with 4 bases lying between them. The CDR3 DNA sequence: TGTGCCAGCAGGGCTAATCAGCCCCAGCATTTT. It encodes CASRANQPQHF.

This clone was seen a single time. This chain connects TRBV21-1 to TRBJ1-3; the table calls TRBD1, which could not be checked here. TRBV21-1 is classified as a pseudogene. This CDR3 comprises 15 residues. DNA of the CDR3: TGTGCCAGCAGCAAAGCCCCGGGACAGGGAAACACCATATATTTT. This gives the protein CASSKAPGQGNTIYF.

The rearrangement joins TRBV7-8 to TRBJ1-5; D is perhaps TRBD1 (6 bases). Trimming stripped 3 bases from V and 3 bases from J, with 12 bases between. The germline CDR1 and CDR2 sequences are SGHVS and FQNEAQ. The CDR3 has 15 amino acids. The CDR3 region has the DNA TGTGCCAGCAGCTTCCAACAGGGACTCAATCAGCCCCAGCATTTT. It translates to CASSFQQGLNQPQHF.

V is TRBV6-5 and J is TRBJ1-2; TRBD1 aligns across 10 bases. Germline V CDR1 and CDR2: MNHEY, SVGAGI. Trimming cost V 7 bases and J 4 bases; bases outside gene matches: 6. The CDR3 loop spans 14 amino acids. CDR3 sequence: CASTLTGGSYGYTF. The CDR3 DNA follows: TGTGCCAGCACCCTGACAGGGGGCAGCTATGGCTACACCTTC.

The chain couples TRBV2 to TRBJ1-2, with D unresolved. The CDR3 contains 13 residues. V was pared by 6 bases and J by 3 bases, with 11 bases between. Germline CDR1 reads SNHLY; CDR2 reads FYNNEI. CDR3 sequence (DNA): TGTGCCAGCAGCGAACAGAAGGACTATGGCTACACCTTC. This sequence encodes CASSEQKDYGYTF.

This chain uses TRBV24-1 with TRBJ2-1; D is possibly TRBD1 (6 bases). The V gene lost 6 bases and the J gene lost 0 bases, with 11 bases spanning the gap. CDR3 length equals 15 residues. In germline, CDR1 is KGHDR, CDR2 SFDVKD. The CDR3 coding sequence is TGTGCCACCAGTCATCAGGGGAGCTCCTACAATGAGCAGTTCTTC. Protein product: CATSHQGSSYNEQFF.

The chain employs TRBV7-9 and TRBJ1-6, with 11 bases aligning to TRBD1. V was pared by 5 bases and J by 9 bases, with 3 bases of the junction left unmatched. Germline V gene lookup returns CDR1 SEHNR and CDR2 FQNEAQ (reference sequence). The CDR3 is 14 amino acids. CDR3 nucleotides: TGTGCCAGCAGCAAGGGACAGGGGGGTTCACCCCTCCACTTT. Protein: CASSKGQGGSPLHF.

V gene TRBV10-1 combines with J gene TRBJ1-5; 7 nucleotides agree with TRBD1. CDR1 is WNHNN and CDR2 is SYGVQD in the germline V gene (reference sequence). V gave up 10 bases and J gave up 4 bases; unmatched junction bases: 10. The CDR3 extends over 14 amino acids. CDR3 amino acids: CATFPDRENQPQHF. In DNA, the CDR3 is TGCGCCACCTTTCCCGACAGGGAGAATCAGCCCCAGCATTTT.

The gene calls are TRBV2 and TRBJ1-2; tentative D call: TRBD1 (5 bases). The CDR3 has 12 residues. V gave up 6 bases and J gave up 8 bases, with 13 bases separating them. The germline V gene has CDR1 SNHLY and CDR2 FYNNEI. The CDR3 DNA sequence: TGTGCCAGCAGCAGAGACAGCTCAGGCTACACCTTC. Its protein product is CASSRDSSGYTF.

The rearrangement links TRBV7-2 to TRBJ2-1; D is possibly TRBD2 (5 bases). Trimming removed 3 bases from V and 8 bases from J, with 17 bases in between. The CDR3 contains 15 residues. Germline CDR1 is SGHTA and CDR2 is FQGNSA. In DNA form, the CDR3 reads TGTGCCAGCAGCTTCTCGTCTCGCGTGGGAGATGAGCAGTTCTTC. Its translation is CASSFSSRVGDEQFF.

This clone was seen more than once but under ten times. The chain has TRBV5-5 and TRBJ1-5; D is perhaps TRBD1 (6 bases). Trimming pared 1 base from V and 3 bases from J, leaving 11 bases between. Germline CDR1 reads SGHKS; CDR2 reads YYEKEE (reference sequence). The CDR3 is made up of 15 amino acids. The CDR3 DNA reads as TGTGCCAGCAGCTTGTCGGACAGAGACAATCAGCCCCAGCATTTT. Amino acid sequence: CASSLSDRDNQPQHF.

The chain uses TRBV20-1 and TRBJ2-1; 11 positions match TRBD2. Trimming at V came to 3 bases and at J to 6 bases, leaving 7 bases not matched to a gene. The CDR3 covers 15 residues. The germline V gene has CDR1 DFQATT and CDR2 SNEGSKA (reference sequence). CDR3 nucleotide sequence: TGCAGTGCTAGTGTACTAGCGGGAGTGCGCAATGAGCAGTTCTTC. It codes for CSASVLAGVRNEQFF.

The DNA for the CDR3 is TGTGCCAGCATTCGCCCAACCGGGGAGCTGTTTTTT. Translated, it gives CASIRPTGELFF. This chain connects TRBV7-8 to TRBJ2-2; D call uncertain. The CDR3 totals 12 residues. Germline CDR1 is SGHVS and CDR2 is FQNEAQ. The ends were cut back, 7 bases at V and 5 bases at J, with 8 bases in the middle. The whole variable domain, filled in from reference TRBV7-8 and TRBJ2-2, reads GAGVSQSPRYKVAKRGQDVALRCDPISGHVSLFWYQQALGQGPEFLTYFQNEAQLDKSGLPSDRFFAERPEGSVSTLKIQRTQQEDSAVYLCASIRPTGELFFGEGSRLTVL.

This clone was recorded a few times. The CDR3, as DNA: TGTGCCAGCAGTTCGAACGGGCAGGCCCTCCACTTT. Its translation: CASSSNGQALHF. The V call is TRBV27, the J call TRBJ1-6; D remains ambiguous. V was trimmed by 4 bases and J by 14 bases, leaving 12 bases between them. This CDR3 is 12 amino acids long. Germline CDR1 MNHEY, CDR2 SMNVEV (reference sequence).

The chain employs TRBV13 and TRBJ1-4; D is possibly TRBD1 (6 bases). V lost 0 bases, J lost 7 bases, and 12 bases lay in between. In germline, CDR1 is PRHDT, CDR2 FYEKMQ (reference sequence). The CDR3 loop spans 15 amino acids. As DNA, the CDR3 is TGTGCCAGCAGCTTAGGAAAACAGGGTGGTGAAAAACTGTTTTTT. Its translation is CASSLGKQGGEKLFF.

This chain uses TRBV7-9 with TRBJ2-3, with D hard to call. V gave up 5 bases and J gave up 5 bases, with 8 bases separating them. The CDR3 has 12 amino acids. CDR1 and CDR2 (germline): SEHNR, FQNEAQ (reference sequence). The CDR3 spells CASSRTKDTQYF. The CDR3 bases are TGTGCCAGCAGCCGTACCAAAGATACGCAGTATTTT.

The table lists this clone with a count of one. J is TRBJ2-7 and V is TRBV29-1; D is possibly TRBD1 (5 bases). The CDR3 is 15 residues long. Trimming cost V 4 bases and J 2 bases, with 18 bases left between them. Per germline, CDR1 SQVTM and CDR2 ANQGSEA. CDR3 sequence: CSVVMGQGSPYEQYF. DNA of the CDR3: TGCAGCGTTGTAATGGGGCAGGGAAGCCCCTACGAGCAGTACTTC.

The chain has TRBV6-5 and TRBJ2-4, with 10 nucleotides matching TRBD1. V lost 0 bases to trimming and J lost 12 bases; unmatched junction nucleotides: 5. Germline-derived CDR1 and CDR2 are MNHEY and SVGAGI. The CDR3 consists of 14 residues. The CDR3 DNA reads as TGTGCCAGCAGTTACTCAGAGGGACAGGGGAATCAGTACTTC. It codes for CASSYSEGQGNQYF.

This rearrangement joins TRBV6-2 or TRBV6-3 to TRBJ2-3, with TRBD2 matching 7 bases. Germline V gene lookup returns CDR1 MNHEY and CDR2 SVGEGT. This CDR3 region has 16 residues. J was trimmed by 3 bases and V by 2 bases; bases with no gene match: 8. The CDR3 DNA sequence: TGTGCCAGCAGTTACCCTGGGGGGGGAGGAACAGATACGCAGTATTTT. Its protein is CASSYPGGGGTDTQYF.

This clone was recorded only once. The chain combines TRBV7-9 with TRBJ2-1; TRBD1 aligns across 11 bases. The CDR3 is 14 amino acids. Germline loops: CDR1 SEHNR, CDR2 FQNEAQ (reference sequence). Losses at the gene ends were 6 bases for V and 6 bases for J; bases not matched to a gene: 4. The CDR3 reads CASSSGTGGNEQFF. The CDR3, as DNA: TGTGCCAGCAGTTCAGGGACAGGGGGCAATGAGCAGTTCTTC. The complete variable domain, with remaining parts taken from reference TRBV7-9 and TRBJ2-1, reads DTGVSQNPRHKITKRGQNVTFRCDPISEHNRLYWYRQTLGQGPEFLTYFQNEAQLEKSRLLSDRFSAERPKGSFSTLEIQRTEQGDSAMYLCASSSGTGGNEQFFGPGTRLTVL.

The genes are TRBV28 and TRBJ2-3; D may be TRBD1 (6 bases). Trimming pared 4 bases from V and 6 bases from J, leaving 14 bases between. The CDR3 runs to 14 residues. Germline V gives CDR1 MDHEN, CDR2 SYDVKM. CDR3 sequence reads: CASSSPDSLDTQYF. As DNA, the CDR3 is TGTGCCAGCAGTTCCCCGGACAGTCTTGATACGCAGTATTTT.

This clone has just one count. The chain recombines TRBV10-2 with TRBJ1-2; tentatively, D is TRBD1 (5 bases). Trimming cost V 3 bases and J 2 bases, with 7 bases left between them. The CDR3 is made up of 13 amino acids. Germline V gene sequence: CDR1 WSHSY, CDR2 SAAADI. CDR3 amino acids: CASSDQGNYGYTF. Here the CDR3 DNA reads TGCGCCAGCAGTGACCAGGGCAACTATGGCTACACCTTC.

V is TRBV9 and J is TRBJ1-4; D gene ambiguous. The CDR3 extends over 16 amino acids. Germline V CDR1 and CDR2: SGDLS, YYNGEE. V gave up 0 bases and J gave up 0 bases, with 9 bases separating them. This CDR3 is CASSVEGDTTNEKLFF. CDR3 DNA: TGTGCCAGCAGCGTAGAGGGAGACACAACTAATGAAAAACTGTTTTTT.

Only one count was recorded for this clone. This chain links TRBV5-1 with TRBJ2-1; 12 nucleotides match TRBD2. Germline trimming cut 4 bases from V and 6 bases from J; bases unmatched to any gene: 5. The length of the CDR3 is 15 residues. Germline-derived CDR1 and CDR2 are SGHRS and YFSETQ. CDR3 region: CASSPLAGGVNEQFF. In nucleotides, the CDR3 is TGCGCCAGCAGCCCTCTAGCGGGAGGGGTCAATGAGCAGTTCTTC.

This chain's CDR3 is CASSWDTGSRGYTF. The CDR3 nucleotides are TGTGCCAGCAGTTGGGATACAGGGTCGAGAGGCTACACCTTC. This chain joins TRBV6-5 and TRBJ1-2; perhaps TRBD1 as D (6 bases). V lost 4 bases to trimming and J lost 8 bases, with 17 bases between them. The germline V gene encodes CDR1 MNHEY and CDR2 SVGAGI. The CDR3 covers 14 residues.

The chain couples TRBV6-5 to TRBJ1-2; D not resolved. CDR3 length: 11 amino acids. Germline V lookup: CDR1 MNHEY, CDR2 SVGAGI. Trimming pared 6 bases from V and 5 bases from J, leaving 7 bases between. The CDR3 protein is CASRRDYGYTF. CDR3 nucleotides: TGTGCCAGCAGGCGGGATTATGGCTACACCTTC.

The J gene is TRBJ1-5, the V gene TRBV11-2, with 10 bases identical to TRBD1. V gave up 5 bases and J gave up 5 bases; unmatched junction bases: 6. The CDR3 loop spans 15 amino acids. The germline V gene encodes CDR1 SGHAT and CDR2 FQNNGV. CDR3 in amino acids: CASSVGTGEYQPQHF. Here the CDR3 DNA reads TGTGCCAGCAGCGTCGGGACAGGGGAGTATCAGCCCCAGCATTTT.

This chain connects TRBV15 to TRBJ2-3; 8 positions agree with TRBD1. The CDR3 totals 15 residues. Unmatched junction bases numbered 6, after V lost 1 base and J lost 6 bases. Germline V gene data show CDR1 as LNHNV and CDR2 as YYDKDF (reference sequence). The CDR3 nucleotides read TGTGCCACCAGCAGAGGAGCAGGGGGCATCGATACGCAGTATTTT. It specifies CATSRGAGGIDTQYF.

The rearrangement joins TRBV6-6 to TRBJ1-6; 8 nucleotides align to TRBD1. The V gene's germline CDR1 is MNHNY and CDR2 SVGAGI (reference sequence). CDR3 size: 15 residues. After removal of 6 bases from V and 6 bases from J, the junction contained 7 bases not matched to a gene. CDR3 nucleotide sequence: TGTGCCAGCAGAAACACAGGGGGAGGTAATTCACCCCTCCACTTT. The encoded protein is CASRNTGGGNSPLHF.

The rearrangement joins TRBV4-1 to TRBJ2-3; the D gene is possibly TRBD2 (5 bases). Trimming pared 0 bases from V and 4 bases from J, leaving 11 bases between. Germline V gene sequence: CDR1 MGHRA, CDR2 YSYEKL. CDR3 length equals 15 residues. The CDR3 sequence: CASSQDKEVADTQYF. The CDR3 DNA reads as TGCGCCAGCAGCCAAGATAAGGAGGTGGCAGATACGCAGTATTTT.